Listed here is a single T cell receptor (beta chain). The source of the sample is a study of T cell changes during pregnancy in multiple sclerosis. Some clones are missing from TCRdb's copy, which holds only in-frame ones; the method was immunoSEQ multiplex PCR. The sample has 85,000 to 100,000 clones, almost 95% seen once. The germline CDR1 and CDR2 sequences are SNHLY and FYNNEI. This CDR3 spans 13 amino acids. The germline V and J ends were trimmed by 4 bases and 6 bases, with 13 bases remaining between them. The specimen was peripheral blood, collected in the first trimester of pregnancy. This TCR was recovered from a female donor with multiple sclerosis, enrolled in a pregnancy study. V gene TRBV2 combines with J gene TRBJ2-7, with D unresolved. DNA of the CDR3: TGTGCCAGCAGTGTGACGAAGGCTAGCGAGCAGTACTTC. It is translated as CASSVTKASEQYF.